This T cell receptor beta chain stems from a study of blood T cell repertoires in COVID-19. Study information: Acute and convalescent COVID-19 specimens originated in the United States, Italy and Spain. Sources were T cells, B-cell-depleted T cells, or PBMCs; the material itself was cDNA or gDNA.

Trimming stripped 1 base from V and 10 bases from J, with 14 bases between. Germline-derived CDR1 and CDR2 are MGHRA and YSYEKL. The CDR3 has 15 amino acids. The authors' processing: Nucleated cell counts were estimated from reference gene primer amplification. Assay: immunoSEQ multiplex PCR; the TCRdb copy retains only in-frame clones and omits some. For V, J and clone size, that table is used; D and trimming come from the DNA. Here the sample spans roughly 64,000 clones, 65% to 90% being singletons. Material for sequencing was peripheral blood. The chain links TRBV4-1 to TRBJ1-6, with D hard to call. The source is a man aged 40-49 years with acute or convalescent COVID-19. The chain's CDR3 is CASSQVWPSGSPLHF. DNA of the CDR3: TGCGCCAGCAGCCAAGTCTGGCCTTCGGGATCACCCCTCCACTTT.